This T cell receptor (beta chain) was documented in a study of regulatory T cells in long-lasting Graves disease. The time point denotes: persistent/refractory GD, antithyroid drugs over 5 years with positive TRAb. From PBMCs, RNA was extracted and then used to make the TCR library. The count of this clonotype is one. CDR1 and CDR2 from the germline V gene are LNHDA and SQIVND (reference sequence). This CDR3 comprises 15 residues. Trimming cost V 3 bases and J 2 bases, with 11 bases left between them. Assembly of TCR beta libraries relied on iRepertoire HTBI primers together with Arm-PCR of CDR3 regions. TCRdb reprocessed the multiplex PCR reads via MiXCR and lists one record per CDR3 protein. The sample consists of 500,000 to 700,000 distinct CDR3 sequences, about 30% of them appearing once.

The chain combines TRBV19 with TRBJ1-5; D is unresolved. The starting material was peripheral blood mononuclear cells (PBMCs), obtained when the disease was refractory, from a patient treated with antithyroid drugs. The source of this sequence is a female donor with Graves disease. This chain's CDR3 is CASSMFAKRNQPQHF. CDR3 nucleotide sequence: TGTGCCAGTAGTATGTTCGCCAAACGCAATCAGCCCCAGCATTTT.